Listed here are 8 T cell receptor beta chains from one sample, sequenced in a study of ipilimumab plus nivolumab after autologous stem cell transplantation. The data were produced by immunoSEQ multiplex PCR, yet TCRdb's version contains in-frame clones alone and is incomplete. The data hold about 40,000 clones, with around 93% observed a single time. This specimen consisted of PBMCs, obtained in a trial of ipilimumab plus nivolumab as post-transplant consolidation. The receptors originated from a male donor with multiple myeloma.

The rearrangement links TRBV6-1 to TRBJ2-7; weak D call: TRBD2 (5 bases). V shed 4 bases and J shed 7 bases, with 14 bases lying between them. The CDR3 consists of 13 residues. Germline lookup yields CDR1 MNHNS and CDR2 SASEGT. The CDR3 reads CASSVGQEVEQYF. DNA for the CDR3: TGTGCCAGCAGTGTTGGGCAGGAGGTGGAGCAGTACTTC.

J is TRBJ2-5 and V is TRBV7-9; 7 bases line up with TRBD1. The CDR3 has 12 amino acids. The germline gives CDR1 SEHNR, CDR2 FQNEAQ (reference sequence). V lost 11 bases, J lost 5 bases, and 8 bases stayed unmatched. The CDR3 DNA sequence: TGTGCCGTCAACAGGGGCGGCGAGACCCAGTACTTC. It yields the protein CAVNRGGETQYF. Drawing the rest from reference TRBV7-9 and TRBJ2-5, the complete variable domain is DTGVSQNPRHKITKRGQNVTFRCDPISEHNRLYWYRQTLGQGPEFLTYFQNEAQLEKSRLLSDRFSAERPKGSFSTLEIQRTEQGDSAMYLCAVNRGGETQYFGPGTRLLVL.

The rearrangement links TRBV4-2 to TRBJ1-2; 10 bases fit TRBD1. The length of the CDR3 is 16 residues. V trimming: 4 bases; J trimming: 1 base; junction bases outside the gene matches: 6. CDR1 and CDR2 from the germline V gene are LGHNA and YNFKEQ. The CDR3 loop reads CASSRGQGDINYGYTF. Written as DNA, the CDR3 is TGTGCCAGCAGCCGCGGACAGGGGGATATTAACTATGGCTACACCTTC.

The rearrangement uses TRBV15 and TRBJ2-7, with 9 bases identical to TRBD2. The CDR3 extends over 13 amino acids. The V and J ends lost 9 bases and 7 bases, in that order; junction bases with no gene match: 10. From germline, CDR1 is LNHNV and CDR2 YYDKDF (reference sequence). Here the CDR3 reads CATAGLASGEQYF. Written as DNA, the CDR3 is TGTGCCACAGCGGGACTAGCATCGGGGGAGCAGTACTTC.

The chain uses TRBV19 and TRBJ1-1; 8 nucleotides agree with TRBD1. With V trimmed by 10 bases and J by 3 bases, 16 bases remained unmatched. In germline, CDR1 is LNHDA, CDR2 SQIVND (reference sequence). CDR3 size: 16 residues. The CDR3 DNA reads as TGTGCCATCCCACCCGAGACAGGGGAATTAGACACTGAAGCTTTCTTT. Protein sequence: CAIPPETGELDTEAFF.

The rearrangement uses TRBV27 and TRBJ2-3, with D unresolved. Germline V gives CDR1 MNHEY, CDR2 SMNVEV (reference sequence). This CDR3 is built from 10 residues. Trimming shortened V by 8 bases and J by 1 base, and 1 base separated the two germline ends. CDR3 DNA sequence: TGTGCCAGCGGCACAGATACGCAGTATTTT. Amino acid sequence: CASGTDTQYF.

The gene calls are TRBV5-1 and TRBJ1-3; 7 positions agree with TRBD1. This CDR3 spans 14 amino acids. Per germline, CDR1 SGHRS and CDR2 YFSETQ. Trimming at V came to 3 bases and at J to 4 bases, leaving 4 bases not matched to a gene. CDR3: CASSSGQPGNTIYF. CDR3 nucleotide sequence: TGCGCCAGCAGCTCGGGACAGCCGGGAAACACCATATATTTT. Full variable domain (remainder filled in from reference TRBV5-1 and TRBJ1-3): KAGVTQTPRYLIKTRGQQVTLSCSPISGHRSVSWYQQTPGQGLQFLFEYFSETQRNKGNFPGRFSGRQFSNSRSEMNVSTLELGDSALYLCASSSGQPGNTIYFGEGSWLTVV.

This sequence joins TRBV15 and TRBJ2-5, with 10 bases aligning to TRBD1. J was trimmed by 4 bases and V by 4 bases; bases with no gene match: 9. The CDR3 runs 16 residues. Germline CDR1 and CDR2: LNHNV and YYDKDF (reference sequence). CDR3 region: CATSTIDRGLGETQYF. The CDR3, as DNA: TGTGCCACCAGCACCATCGACAGGGGGCTGGGAGAGACCCAGTACTTC.